This TCR beta chain was identified in a study of molecular identifiers for immune sequencing clone quantification. Study-level information: In the replicates, RNA derived from around 20,000 or 100,000 naive CD8 cells was divided into five parts, and four were sequenced.

The CDR3 has 15 amino acids. Germline V lookup: CDR1 SGHAT, CDR2 FQNNGV. The trim removed 3 bases at V and 2 bases at J, leaving 5 bases unmatched. Each library that profiled naive CD8 cells came from about 20,000 to 1,000,000 sorted cells with 10%, 30% or 50% RNA. Each CDR3 protein is one row after TCRdb ran MiXCR on the PCR reads. The sample carries hundreds of thousands of distinct CDR3 sequences, about 25% recorded once. This clonotype originated in a human donor in good health. Some libraries in this study had Jurkat cell RNA spiked in. Sample: naive CD8+ T cells from blood, with Jurkat cell RNA spiked in. As for subset: FACS-sorted CD8+CD4-CCR7+CD45RA+ naive T cells. V gene TRBV11-2 combines with J gene TRBJ2-5, with TRBD2 matching over 8 bases. This CDR3 is CASSFPGTRQETQYF. The CDR3 bases are TGTGCCAGCAGCTTCCCCGGGACTAGACAAGAGACCCAGTACTTC.